Below are 18 T cell receptor beta chains sequenced from a single sample in a study of early T cells in non-severe SARS-CoV-2 infection. TCRdb independently ran MiXCR on the 5' RACE reads; one entry per CDR3 protein. The table records approximately 79,000 distinct CDR3 sequences, 10% to 15% of them present only once. Sequencing was performed on whole blood. These receptors were obtained from an adult who was a healthcare worker with PCR-confirmed SARS-CoV-2 infection or an uninfected control (not recorded which).

In its sample, this clonotype was seen many times. The genes are TRBV29-1 and TRBJ1-1; D gene uncertain. The V end was cut by 7 bases, the J end by 1 base, with 13 bases between. The germline CDR1 and CDR2 sequences are SQVTM and ANQGSEA. The CDR3 has 13 amino acids. CDR3 protein: CSGSLGPNTEAFF. CDR3 nucleotide sequence: TGCAGCGGAAGCCTCGGACCGAACACTGAAGCTTTCTTT.

This clonotype showed up many times. The gene calls are TRBV20-1 and TRBJ2-5; TRBD2 might be the D (6 bases). The CDR3 totals 13 residues. CDR1 and CDR2 (germline): DFQATT, SNEGSKA (reference sequence). Between the trimmed V and J ends, which lost 7 bases and 2 bases, there was a span of 14 bases. The CDR3 loop is CSGGVGSQETQYF. The CDR3 DNA is TGCAGTGGGGGGGTCGGGAGTCAAGAGACCCAGTACTTC.

This clonotype was detected a few times. The V and J genes are TRBV7-8 and TRBJ2-1; no definite D call. This CDR3 is built from 13 residues. Germline CDR1 and CDR2: SGHVS and FQNEAQ. The ends were cut back, 5 bases at V and 2 bases at J, with 7 bases in the middle. The chain's CDR3 is CASSTGTYNEQFF. The CDR3 DNA is TGTGCCAGCAGCACTGGGACCTACAATGAGCAGTTCTTC.

The sample holds many counts of this clonotype. V and J are TRBV7-9 and TRBJ2-3; D tentatively reads TRBD1 or TRBD2 (5 bases each). V lost 2 bases, J lost 4 bases, and 7 bases lay in between. This CDR3 has 13 residues. Per the germline V gene, CDR1 is SEHNR and CDR2 is FQNEAQ (reference sequence). CDR3 bases: TGTGCCAGCAGCTTAATGGGGGCAGATACGCAGTATTTT. Its protein product is CASSLMGADTQYF.

This rearrangement joins TRBV24-1 to TRBJ2-3, with 12 bases identical to TRBD1. The germline CDR1 and CDR2 sequences are KGHDR and SFDVKD. With V trimmed by 0 bases and J by 1 base, 1 base remained unmatched. CDR3 length: 17 residues. The CDR3 loop is CATSDLGTGGGTDTQYF. The DNA of the CDR3 is TGTGCCACCAGTGATTTGGGGACAGGGGGCGGCACAGATACGCAGTATTTT.

In its sample, this clonotype was seen a few times. The chain recombines TRBV6-1 with TRBJ2-7; TRBD2 aligns across 7 bases. Germline trimming cut 10 bases from V and 4 bases from J; bases unmatched to any gene: 4. CDR1 and CDR2 (germline): MNHNS, SASEGT. The CDR3 contains 11 residues. Here the CDR3 DNA reads TGTGCCATACTAGCGAAATACGAGCAGTACTTC. It yields the protein CAILAKYEQYF.

The chain is built from TRBV2 and TRBJ1-6; perhaps TRBD1 as D (6 bases). V was shortened by 5 bases and J by 7 bases, with 15 bases between the two germline ends. Germline assignment: CDR1 SNHLY and CDR2 FYNNEI. This CDR3 is 15 amino acids long. The CDR3 is CASSLTGQGNSPLHF. The CDR3 DNA is TGTGCCAGCAGTTTAACAGGCCAGGGGAATTCACCCCTCCACTTT.

This clonotype was seen only a few times. The rearrangement uses TRBV7-9 and TRBJ1-3, with D unclear. Trimming stripped 1 base from V and 13 bases from J, with 14 bases between. The CDR3 runs to 13 residues. Germline loops: CDR1 SEHNR, CDR2 FQNEAQ (reference sequence). The CDR3 protein is CASSLDSTGWIYF. Here the CDR3 DNA reads TGTGCCAGCAGCTTAGATAGCACCGGCTGGATATATTTT.

The chain combines TRBV27 with TRBJ2-5, with D perhaps assigned TRBD1 or TRBD2 (5 bases each). The germline V and J ends were trimmed by 4 bases and 2 bases, with 17 bases remaining between them. Per the germline V gene, CDR1 is MNHEY and CDR2 is SMNVEV (reference sequence). The CDR3 covers 16 residues. The CDR3 nucleotides read TGTGCCAGCAGTTCCCGGGGACGTACTAGACAAGAGACCCAGTACTTC. Its protein is CASSSRGRTRQETQYF.

This clonotype turned up a few times. The rearrangement links TRBV9 to TRBJ1-4; D unresolved. Germline CDR1 SGDLS, CDR2 YYNGEE. Deletions cut 4 bases from V and 8 bases from J, with 21 bases between. CDR3 length equals 16 residues. The CDR3 DNA follows: TGTGCCAGCAGCACTCTCCCGGGCCCCGAGGGCGAAAAACTGTTTTTT. It codes for CASSTLPGPEGEKLFF. The entire variable domain, with the rest obtained from reference TRBV9 and TRBJ1-4, is as follows: DSGVTQTPKHLITATGQRVTLRCSPRSGDLSVYWYQQSLDQGLQFLIQYYNGEERAKGNILERFSAQQFPDLHSELNLSSLELGDSALYFCASSTLPGPEGEKLFFGSGTQLSVL.

The J gene is TRBJ2-3, the V gene TRBV21-1; TRBD2 is the table's D call and was not checked against the DNA. TRBV21-1 is a listed pseudogene. CDR3 length equals 17 residues. In nucleotides, the CDR3 is TGTGCCACCCATCTAATCAAGACCCGCCGTAGCACAGATACGCAGTATTTT. This codes for CATHLIKTRRSTDTQYF.

A single count supports this clonotype. V is TRBV25-1 and J is TRBJ2-3, with no clear D. The V end was cut by 7 bases, the J end by 2 bases, with 10 bases between. Germline V gene lookup returns CDR1 MGHDK and CDR2 SYGVNS. The length of the CDR3 is 13 residues. In DNA form, the CDR3 reads TGTGCCAGCACCGTCCCTGCCACAGATACGCAGTATTTT. It encodes CASTVPATDTQYF. Supplemented by reference TRBV25-1 and TRBJ2-3, the full variable domain reads EADIYQTPRYLVIGTGKKITLECSQTMGHDKMYWYQQDPGMELHLIHYSYGVNSTEKGDLSSESTVSRIRTEHFPLTLESARPSHTSQYLCASTVPATDTQYFGPGTRLTVL.

The chain couples TRBV20-1 to TRBJ2-3, with D perhaps TRBD1 or TRBD2 (5 bases each). Germline values: CDR1 DFQATT, CDR2 SNEGSKA (reference sequence). The CDR3 extends over 14 amino acids. Trimming took off 4 bases at V and 2 bases at J, with 13 bases between the two ends. CDR3 loop: CSATLGDHTDTQYF. CDR3 sequence (DNA): TGCAGTGCTACACTAGGGGATCACACAGATACGCAGTATTTT.

The chain employs TRBV9 and TRBJ1-6; D might be TRBD1 (5 bases). Germline V CDR1 and CDR2: SGDLS, YYNGEE. V shed 3 bases and J shed 6 bases, with 10 bases lying between them. The CDR3 has 14 residues. DNA of the CDR3: TGTGCCAGCAGCGCTCAGGGTAGTAATTCACCCCTCCACTTT. Translated, it gives CASSAQGSNSPLHF.

There are many counts of this clonotype. The rearrangement uses TRBV20-1 and TRBJ2-7; weak D call: TRBD2 (5 bases). Per germline, CDR1 DFQATT and CDR2 SNEGSKA (reference sequence). The CDR3 runs 13 residues. V lost 3 bases and J 3 bases, leaving 12 bases between the germline ends. The CDR3 coding sequence is TGCAGTGCTAGCGGGGAAACCCGCTACGAGCAGTACTTC. Translating it yields CSASGETRYEQYF.

For this clonotype: A read error may be the cause here, since a much bigger clone is one base away. The gene calls are TRBV7-9 and TRBJ2-3; 9 bases are a match to TRBD1. Per the germline V gene, CDR1 is SEHNR and CDR2 is FQNEAQ (reference sequence). The CDR3 is 16 amino acids. CDR3 region: CATSSRGQGNTDTQYF. The CDR3 DNA reads TGTGCCACCAGCTCTAGGGGACAGGGCAACACAGATACGCAGTATTTT.

The rearrangement joins TRBV12-3 or TRBV12-4 to TRBJ2-6; the D is unclear. V lost 6 bases to trimming and J lost 0 bases, with 6 bases between them. The CDR3 runs to 14 residues. The CDR3 here is CASRYSSGANVLTF. The CDR3 nucleotides read TGTGCCAGCAGATACAGCTCTGGGGCCAACGTCCTGACTTTC.

This clonotype appeared a few times. The chain is built from TRBV6-1 and TRBJ2-3; possibly TRBD1 for D (6 bases). This CDR3 is built from 13 residues. Germline loops: CDR1 MNHNS, CDR2 SASEGT. Trimming took 6 bases from V and 4 from J, leaving 11 bases between them. CDR3: CASSHRVADTQYF. CDR3 DNA sequence: TGTGCCAGCAGCCACAGGGTCGCAGATACGCAGTATTTT.